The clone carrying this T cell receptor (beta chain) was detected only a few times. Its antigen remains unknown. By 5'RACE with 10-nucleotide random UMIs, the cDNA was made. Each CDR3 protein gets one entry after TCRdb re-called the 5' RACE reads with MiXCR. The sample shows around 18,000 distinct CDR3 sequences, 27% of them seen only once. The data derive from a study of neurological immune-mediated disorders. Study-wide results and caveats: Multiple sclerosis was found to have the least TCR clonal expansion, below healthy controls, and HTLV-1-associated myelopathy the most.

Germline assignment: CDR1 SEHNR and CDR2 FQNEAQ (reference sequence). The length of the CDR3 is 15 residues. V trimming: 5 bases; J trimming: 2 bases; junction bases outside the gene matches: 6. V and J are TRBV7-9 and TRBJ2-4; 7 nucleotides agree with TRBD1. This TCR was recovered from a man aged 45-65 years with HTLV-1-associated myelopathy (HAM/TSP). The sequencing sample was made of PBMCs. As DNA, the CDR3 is TGTGCCAGCAGCACAACACAGGGGTCCAAAAACATTCAGTACTTC. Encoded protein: CASSTTQGSKNIQYF.